These 32 T cell receptor beta chains share one sample of origin, sequenced in a study of naive and memory T cell subsets. Amplification of ligated cDNA took four PCR rounds with SP2 and nested alpha and beta constant primers. TCRdb called the 5' RACE reads again in MiXCR, with one record for every CDR3 protein. The repertoire has more than 55,000 distinct CDR3 sequences, more than 7.5% of them found once; the top ten carry about 8.9%. An oligonucleotide containing a UMI was ligated to the 3' end of TCR cDNA. Source of these receptors: a female donor in good health.

This clonotype was detected ten times or more. This chain connects TRBV6-5 to TRBJ1-2, with D possibly matching TRBD1 (5 bases). Germline CDR1 MNHEY, CDR2 SVGAGI. V dropped 6 bases and J dropped 6 bases, with 14 bases sitting between them. The CDR3 has 13 residues. The CDR3 DNA sequence: TGTGCCAGCAGGGCAGGGAGGATAGATGGCTACACCTTC. Protein product: CASRAGRIDGYTF.

This clonotype was seen repeatedly, ten times or more. This chain links TRBV7-2 with TRBJ1-2, with D possibly being TRBD1 (6 bases). Germline V gives CDR1 SGHTA, CDR2 FQGNSA. The CDR3 totals 17 residues. The ends were cut back, 5 bases at V and 4 bases at J, with 23 bases in the middle. CDR3 sequence: CASSMRGGLRPFYGYTF. In nucleotides, the CDR3 is TGTGCCAGCAGCATGCGGGGGGGGCTAAGACCCTTCTATGGCTACACCTTC.

The sample holds a few counts of this clonotype. One end of the junction varies from germline; a read error may be responsible. The chain joins TRBV12-3 or TRBV12-4 to TRBJ2-5, with D maybe TRBD1 (5 bases). The CDR3 totals 12 residues. DNA for the CDR3: TGTGCCAGCAGTTTTCATAAGGCAGGGCCGTTCTTC. This translates into CASSFHKAGPFF.

This clonotype has a handful of counts. This rearrangement joins TRBV7-9 to TRBJ2-7; no clear D. The germline gives CDR1 SEHNR, CDR2 FQNEAQ (reference sequence). This CDR3 comprises 15 residues. V lost 1 base to trimming and J lost 1 base, with 11 bases between them. CDR3 region: CASSLEGAVSYEQYF. The CDR3 bases are TGTGCCAGCAGCTTAGAGGGCGCGGTGTCCTACGAGCAGTACTTC.

The chain's CDR3 is CASRDRTSVDTQYF. The CDR3 bases are TGTGCCAGCAGAGACCGGACTAGTGTAGATACGCAGTATTTT. The gene calls are TRBV2 and TRBJ2-3; 7 nucleotides line up with TRBD2. Germline V gene data show CDR1 as SNHLY and CDR2 as FYNNEI. The CDR3 length is 14 residues. J was trimmed by 5 bases and V by 6 bases; bases with no gene match: 8.

This clonotype came up a few times. The gene calls are TRBV27 and TRBJ2-7, with D perhaps given as TRBD1 or TRBD2 (5 bases each). Germline CDR1 MNHEY, CDR2 SMNVEV (reference sequence). The CDR3 contains 13 residues. Trimming took off 3 bases at V and 3 bases at J, with 9 bases between the two ends. The CDR3 coding sequence is TGTGCCAGCAGTTTCCGGGGACGCTACGAGCAGTACTTC. Its protein is CASSFRGRYEQYF.

This clonotype occurred many times. This chain joins TRBV6-5 and TRBJ1-4, with TRBD1 matching over 7 bases. Trimming at V came to 3 bases and at J to 12 bases, leaving 10 bases not matched to a gene. Germline CDR1 and CDR2: MNHEY and SVGAGI. The CDR3 is 14 amino acids. CDR3 region: CASSYRQGGYQLFF. The CDR3 DNA follows: TGTGCCAGCAGTTATAGACAGGGAGGATATCAACTGTTTTTT.

This clonotype has ten or more counts. The chain links TRBV6-1 to TRBJ1-2; D is unresolved. The CDR3 covers 12 residues. Per germline, CDR1 MNHNS and CDR2 SASEGT. Deletions cut 10 bases from V and 8 bases from J, with 17 bases between. CDR3 nucleotide sequence: TGTGCCATCCACCCCGGCCTAGGGGGCTACACCTTC. Its protein product is CAIHPGLGGYTF.

The chain uses TRBV5-5 and TRBJ2-7; D not resolved. Trimming took off 0 bases at V and 6 bases at J, with 10 bases between the two ends. There are 13 residues in the CDR3. Germline assignment: CDR1 SGHKS and CDR2 YYEKEE (reference sequence). The DNA of the CDR3 is TGTGCCAGCAGCTTGGTCTTTGTTGGCGAGCAGTACTTC. Protein product: CASSLVFVGEQYF.

This clonotype was recorded many times. The CDR3 spells CASSSTGVADTEAFF. CDR3 sequence (DNA): TGTGCCAGCAGCTCCACAGGGGTGGCGGACACTGAAGCTTTCTTT. The rearrangement joins TRBV7-8 to TRBJ1-1, with TRBD1 matching 7 bases. Unmatched junction bases numbered 8, after V lost 4 bases and J lost 3 bases. Germline CDR1 and CDR2: SGHVS and FQNEAQ. This CDR3 contains 15 residues.

The J gene is TRBJ2-7, the V gene TRBV19, with TRBD2 identical over 7 bases. Trimming at V came to 1 base and at J to 2 bases, leaving 8 bases not matched to a gene. Germline V gives CDR1 LNHDA, CDR2 SQIVND (reference sequence). This CDR3 contains 16 residues. CDR3 sequence: CASSIASGTETYEQYF. As DNA, the CDR3 is TGTGCCAGTAGTATAGCCAGCGGGACGGAAACCTACGAGCAGTACTTC.

This clonotype was detected ten times or more. The rearrangement joins TRBV20-1 to TRBJ1-5, with D maybe TRBD1 (6 bases). The germline V gene has CDR1 DFQATT and CDR2 SNEGSKA (reference sequence). V was trimmed by 6 bases and J by 1 base, leaving 19 bases between them. CDR3 length equals 16 residues. The CDR3 loop reads CSARNGGRTSNQPQHF. The CDR3 region has the DNA TGCAGTGCCAGAAACGGGGGCAGGACGAGCAATCAGCCCCAGCATTTT.

This clonotype was detected a few times. V usage is TRBV20-1 and J usage is TRBJ2-2, with D possibly matching TRBD1 (5 bases). Trimming left V 4 bases short and J 5 bases short, with 14 bases between. Germline CDR1 and CDR2: DFQATT and SNEGSKA (reference sequence). The CDR3 is made up of 14 amino acids. CDR3 bases: TGCAGTGCTAAAGTGGGGCTCCGAACCGGGGAGCTGTTTTTT. Protein product: CSAKVGLRTGELFF.

Points on this clonotype: A much larger clone lies a single base off, so this may be a read error. Without the conserved terminal phenylalanine or tryptophan, this CDR3 likely stems from a read error. The V call is TRBV5-1, the J call TRBJ2-7; 7 bases line up with TRBD1. The CDR3 contains 15 residues. V shed 4 bases, J shed 0 bases, and the junction held 7 bases outside the gene matches. The germline gives CDR1 SGHRS, CDR2 YFSETQ. The CDR3 DNA reads TGCGCCAGCAGCCCGGGGACAGTTGACTCCTACGAGCAGTACTCC. It codes for CASSPGTVDSYEQYS.

This clonotype was counted a few times. The V and J genes are TRBV12-3 or TRBV12-4 and TRBJ2-1; TRBD1 or TRBD2 may be the D gene (5 bases each). CDR3 size: 12 residues. V lost 6 bases to trimming and J lost 15 bases, with 18 bases between them. The CDR3 DNA is TGTGCCAGCAGACAGGACGCGCCCGGGGCGTTCTTC. Its translation: CASRQDAPGAFF.

J is TRBJ2-7 and V is TRBV5-1; a possible D gene is TRBD1 (6 bases). This CDR3 is 15 amino acids long. V gave up 4 bases and J gave up 2 bases, with 16 bases separating them. Germline-derived CDR1 and CDR2 are SGHRS and YFSETQ. The CDR3 loop is CASSVEAGAPYEQYF. Written as DNA, the CDR3 is TGCGCCAGCAGCGTTGAGGCAGGGGCGCCCTACGAGCAGTACTTC.

This clonotype was counted between two and nine times. V and J are TRBV29-1 and TRBJ2-5, with 7 bases identical to TRBD1. The CDR3 is 13 amino acids. CDR1 is SQVTM, CDR2 ANQGSEA, per germline. The junction had 3 bases not matched to a gene; V was cut back by 4 bases and J by 1 base. DNA for the CDR3: TGCAGCGTTGGGGGACAGTTCCAAGAGACCCAGTACTTC. It encodes CSVGGQFQETQYF.

This clonotype occurred many times. The gene calls are TRBV30 and TRBJ2-3, with D hard to call. CDR3 length equals 14 residues. Germline-derived CDR1 and CDR2 are GTSNPN and SVGIG (reference sequence). V was clipped by 7 bases and J by 2 bases, with 16 bases between them. The CDR3, as DNA: TGTGCCTCCGCGGTGGGTAAGGTCACAGATACGCAGTATTTT. Protein: CASAVGKVTDTQYF.

This clonotype has only a few counts. The rearrangement links TRBV12-3 or TRBV12-4 to TRBJ2-1, with 7 bases that match TRBD2. V lost 5 bases to trimming and J lost 14 bases; unmatched junction nucleotides: 9. The CDR3 is made up of 12 amino acids. In DNA form, the CDR3 reads TGTGCCAGCAGTCAAGGACTAGACACCAAGTTCTTC. The encoded protein is CASSQGLDTKFF.

Note on this clonotype: One base away lies a much larger clone, so this may be a sequencing read error. The V call is TRBV7-2, the J call TRBJ1-1; D gene uncertain. Germline assignment: CDR1 SGHTA and CDR2 FQGNSA. The CDR3 is made up of 14 amino acids. V lost 2 bases and J lost 4, with 11 bases in between. The CDR3 sequence: CASSLPTRFTEAFF. CDR3 coding DNA: TGTGCCAGCAGCTTACCGACACGGTTCACTGAAGCTTTCTTT.

This clonotype was picked up many times. This rearrangement joins TRBV6-6 to TRBJ1-1, with TRBD1 identical over 9 bases. CDR3 length equals 15 residues. V shed 3 bases, J shed 7 bases, and the junction held 9 bases outside the gene matches. Germline V gene sequence: CDR1 MNHNY, CDR2 SVGAGI (reference sequence). The CDR3 region has the DNA TGTGCCAGCAGTTATCCGGGACAGGGTAAAGATGAAGCTTTCTTT. Encoded protein: CASSYPGQGKDEAFF.

This clonotype has a count of ten or more. The CDR3 region has the DNA TGCAGCGTAAAACAGGGGGCTACTAACTATGGCTACACCTTC. Translated: CSVKQGATNYGYTF. The chain couples TRBV29-1 to TRBJ1-2; 9 positions agree with TRBD1. After removal of 6 bases from V and 0 bases from J, the junction contained 5 bases not matched to a gene. The CDR3 loop spans 14 amino acids. Germline CDR1 reads SQVTM; CDR2 reads ANQGSEA.

This clonotype has only a few counts. This chain uses TRBV7-2 with TRBJ2-1; D is uncertain. CDR3 length: 14 amino acids. Trimming took off 3 bases at V and 2 bases at J, with 8 bases between the two ends. Germline CDR1 SGHTA, CDR2 FQGNSA. The CDR3 reads CASSLSTAYNEQFF. The CDR3 DNA reads TGTGCCAGCAGCTTGTCAACCGCCTACAATGAGCAGTTCTTC.

There are many counts of this clonotype. The chain joins TRBV12-5 to TRBJ1-1; D is uncertain. Germline V gene lookup returns CDR1 LGHNT and CDR2 FRNRAP. V dropped 8 bases and J dropped 1 base, with 14 bases sitting between them. The CDR3 is 14 residues long. The CDR3: CASSSNSRNTEAFF. CDR3 bases: TGTGCTAGTTCCTCGAACAGCCGGAACACTGAAGCTTTCTTT.

This clonotype was detected many times. CDR3 amino acids: CASRSTGARAGELFF. The CDR3 DNA reads TGTGCCAGCAGATCTACAGGGGCGAGGGCCGGGGAGCTGTTTTTT. This rearrangement joins TRBV9 to TRBJ2-2, with 7 bases fitting TRBD1. Germline V gene data show CDR1 as SGDLS and CDR2 as YYNGEE. The CDR3 contains 15 residues. Germline trimming cut 5 bases from V and 6 bases from J; bases unmatched to any gene: 10.

The chain has TRBV25-1 and TRBJ1-1; unclear D gene. The CDR3 has 13 residues. Germline V CDR1 and CDR2: MGHDK, SYGVNS. V lost 3 bases, J lost 10 bases, and 15 bases lay in between. The CDR3 nucleotides are TGTGCCAGCAGTGAGGAGGGTATCCATCGAGCTTTCTTT. Its protein is CASSEEGIHRAFF.

This clonotype was detected many times. The chain uses TRBV24-1 and TRBJ1-2; no definite D call. CDR1 and CDR2 (germline): KGHDR, SFDVKD. CDR3 size: 15 residues. V lost 2 bases to trimming and J lost 2 bases, with 11 bases between them. CDR3: CATSDSSPPNYGYTF. The CDR3 coding sequence is TGTGCCACCAGTGATTCCTCACCCCCAAACTATGGCTACACCTTC.

This clonotype was counted at least ten times. The chain combines TRBV12-3 or TRBV12-4 with TRBJ2-1, with D possibly being TRBD2 (5 bases). CDR3 length: 14 amino acids. The V end was cut by 6 bases, the J end by 4 bases, with 13 bases between. This chain's CDR3 is CASRPGGRYNEQFF. The CDR3 nucleotides read TGTGCCAGCAGGCCCGGAGGCAGGTACAATGAGCAGTTCTTC.

This clonotype came up a few times. The chain carries TRBV30 and TRBJ2-7; possibly TRBD1 for D (6 bases). There are 12 residues in the CDR3. Germline V gene sequence: CDR1 GTSNPN, CDR2 SVGIG (reference sequence). V was cut by 1 base and J by 9 bases, with 13 bases left in between. As DNA, the CDR3 is TGTGCCTGGAGTGCGGACAGCGGCGGGCAGTACTTC. This gives the protein CAWSADSGGQYF. Supplemented by reference TRBV30 and TRBJ2-7, the full variable domain reads SQTIHQWPATLVQPVGSPLSLECTVEGTSNPNLYWYRQAAGRGLQLLFYSVGIGQISSEVPQNLSASRPQDRQFILSSKKLLLSDSGFYLCAWSADSGGQYFGPGTRLTVT.

The chain links TRBV30 to TRBJ1-1; D is undetermined. Trimming cost V 0 bases and J 1 base, with 12 bases left between them. Germline CDR1 and CDR2: GTSNPN and SVGIG (reference sequence). The CDR3 has 15 residues. For the CDR3, the DNA is TGTGCCTGGAGTGTAGGGATTATCCCGAACACTGAAGCTTTCTTT. Its protein is CAWSVGIIPNTEAFF.

As to this clonotype: At one end the junction does not follow the germline gene, possibly because of a read error. V gene TRBV5-1 combines with J gene TRBJ2-1; D assignment may be TRBD1 or TRBD2 (5 bases each). The CDR3 loop spans 14 amino acids. CDR1 is SGHRS, CDR2 YFSETQ, per germline. The CDR3 bases are TGCGCCAGCGGCTTGGGGGACGAGAACAATGAGCAGTTCTTC. Its protein product is CASGLGDENNEQFF.

The V and J genes are TRBV28 and TRBJ2-7, with 8 bases lining up with TRBD1. This CDR3 has 14 amino acids. CDR1 is MDHEN and CDR2 is SYDVKM in the germline V gene. The J segment lost 2 bases and the V segment lost 7 bases, leaving 7 bases of the junction unmatched. The CDR3 is CASTTDRGPYEQYF. The DNA for the CDR3 is TGTGCCAGCACCACAGACAGGGGCCCCTACGAGCAGTACTTC. The variable domain in full, with the rest retrieved from reference TRBV28 and TRBJ2-7, is DVKVTQSSRYLVKRTGEKVFLECVQDMDHENMFWYRQDPGLGLRLIYFSYDVKMKEKGDIPEGYSVSREKKERFSLILESASTNQTSMYLCASTTDRGPYEQYFGPGTRLTVT.